The source of this T cell receptor (beta chain) is a study of cytomegalovirus exposure and HLA in healthy donors. It was with 60 Vbeta and 13 Jbeta primers that the PCR ran. Libraries were prepared by immunoSEQ multiplex PCR; TCRdb keeps only in-frame clonotypes and omits some of them. The top ten hold 3% to 3.5% of the sample, which has about 77,000 clones, 70% to 80% seen once. In regard to this clone: Its specificity is unknown.

Findings and caveats of the study: A few of the chains that were CMV-associated were confirmed in vitro to be specific for CMV antigens. The study carried out a later analysis of TCR beta sequences. It associated some 18,000 of them with specific HLA alleles at a false discovery rate of 0.05.

Per the germline V gene, CDR1 is MDHEN and CDR2 is SYDVKM. Trimming removed 6 bases from V and 3 bases from J, with 11 bases in between. This CDR3 comprises 13 residues. The receptor was derived from a man in his forties in good health and CMV-seronegative. Source material: PBMCs. The chain carries TRBV28 and TRBJ2-5, with D tentatively TRBD1 (5 bases). CDR3 sequence (DNA): TGTGCCAGCAGAGAACAAGGGGAAGAGACCCAGTACTTC. This gives the protein CASREQGEETQYF. The full variable domain, rest sourced from reference TRBV28 and TRBJ2-5, is DVKVTQSSRYLVKRTGEKVFLECVQDMDHENMFWYRQDPGLGLRLIYFSYDVKMKEKGDIPEGYSVSREKKERFSLILESASTNQTSMYLCASREQGEETQYFGPGTRLLVL.